The rows below give T cell receptor beta chains drawn from one sample of a study of blood T cell repertoires in COVID-19. TCRdb keeps only in-frame clones here, not all; method: immunoSEQ multiplex PCR. Of 100,000 to 120,000 clones listed, approximately 85% are singletons. The material sequenced was peripheral blood. These receptors were taken from a woman aged 60 to 75 with COVID-19, enrolled during active disease. CDR3s leave out the opening cysteine and the closing phenylalanine or tryptophan.

V gene,CDR3 protein
TRBV10-3,ASKGQGKSHT
TRBV5-5,ASSLGDRERSLGKLF
TRBV9,ASSGGTPYQETQY
TRBV9,ASSVATGNYEQY
TRBV13,ASSLHRALNTEAF
TRBV28,ASSPAGESQPQH
TRBV1,TSSQSSYRGPGNQPQH
TRBV13,ASSLVLSGVEEKLF
TRBV4-1,ASSPRRGFAGQETQY
TRBV5-1,ASSRTGTANTEAF
TRBV6-5,ASSLQGATNYGYT
TRBV11-2,ASTFEADTEAF
TRBV19,ASSLVNRGNTEAF
TRBV4-3,ASSQDSGGIGNTIY
TRBV18,ASSPQGASSSYNEQF
TRBV19,ASTQRRDRVQDEQF
TRBV12-3/TRBV12-4,ASSPSDRSAF
TRBV12-3/TRBV12-4,ASRTLRGGELF
TRBV19,ASSPTGEGSYNSPLH
TRBV15,ATSSRGQARLNQPQH
TRBV30,AWRPQGAYGYT
TRBV5-1,ASSLSGEGYGYT
TRBV7-7,ASSPGAGAEETQY
TRBV3-1/TRBV3-2,ASSQVYSGGADEQF
TRBV29-1,SVTLTGRPSGNTIY
TRBV27,ASSPFERGGGDTQY
TRBV29-1,SVDPGTGGTDTQY
TRBV6-2/TRBV6-3,ASSPARGIRGTEAF
TRBV7-9,ASSLAMGQNSPLH
TRBV5-1,ASSLALTAYEQF
TRBV2,ASSLAGGPAGELF
TRBV4-1,ASSPSAGMNTEAF
TRBV19,ASSPRHGLIMNTEAF
TRBV5-1,ASSLRTSGGSLYEQY
TRBV20-1,SVKGDYGYT
TRBV9,ASSFRAGPRYGYT
TRBV5-1,ASSLEASGNTGELF
TRBV28,ASTGTDYEQY
TRBV5-1,ASSLGQGNNYGYT
TRBV7-3,ASSSLNNSPLH
TRBV5-1,ASSSLTGGGRDEQY
TRBV18,ASSPRADNEQF
TRBV7-9,ASSERQGAHGYT
TRBV19,ASMRGNRYNEQF
TRBV27,ASSTSWGVGTEAF
TRBV15,ATSRVGNEQF
TRBV27,ASSLLGASTDTQY
TRBV19,ASSSISGTVSGEQY
TRBV27,ASSLNRAKNIQY
TRBV5-1,ASSSTGGGSYT
TRBV6-5,ASSRGPNYGYT
TRBV7-6,ASSPDLGAGDDEQF
TRBV7-3,ASSPGGQNQY